The 28 T cell receptor beta chains in this list originate from one sample, sequenced in a study of blood T cell repertoires in COVID-19. Some clones are missing from TCRdb's copy, which holds only in-frame ones; the method was immunoSEQ multiplex PCR. The sample shows around 460,000 clones, about 87% of them seen only once. Sequencing was done on a sample of peripheral blood. Source of these receptors: a man aged 18-30 years with COVID-19, enrolled during active disease.

The rearrangement links TRBV30 to TRBJ2-5; TRBD1 agrees at 7 bases. From germline, CDR1 is GTSNPN and CDR2 SVGIG (reference sequence). CDR3 size: 13 residues. The V and J ends lost 3 bases and 2 bases, in that order; junction bases with no gene match: 3. The CDR3 spells CAWSLGQQETQYF. In DNA form, the CDR3 reads TGTGCCTGGAGCCTGGGACAGCAAGAGACCCAGTACTTC.

The chain couples TRBV4-1 to TRBJ2-7; 7 positions agree with TRBD2. The CDR3 spans 14 residues. CDR1 is MGHRA and CDR2 is YSYEKL in the germline V gene. Unmatched junction bases numbered 10, after V lost 9 bases and J lost 2 bases. The CDR3 DNA reads TGCGCCAGTCGGCAGACTAGCCAGGCCTACGAGCAGTACTTC. Translated: CASRQTSQAYEQYF.

This clone is a singleton in its sample. This sequence joins TRBV5-5 and TRBJ1-1; 7 nucleotides match TRBD1. Germline V gene sequence: CDR1 SGHKS, CDR2 YYEKEE (reference sequence). Trimming took 4 bases from V and 1 from J; bases not matched to a gene: 16. The CDR3 runs to 18 residues. The CDR3 coding sequence is TGTGCCAGCAGCCTATACGGGATTGACAGGGAAGGGAACACTGAAGCTTTCTTT. Protein sequence: CASSLYGIDREGNTEAFF.

J is TRBJ2-7 and V is TRBV20-1; 8 bases match TRBD2. J was trimmed by 2 bases and V by 3 bases; bases with no gene match: 6. Germline V gives CDR1 DFQATT, CDR2 SNEGSKA (reference sequence). This CDR3 contains 14 residues. The CDR3 DNA sequence: TGCAGTGCTAGTGCTAGCGGGCCCGCCTACGAGCAGTACTTC. It translates to CSASASGPAYEQYF.

The CDR3 region is CASSFGGSKTEAFF. Written as DNA, the CDR3 is TGTGCCAGCAGCTTTGGGGGCTCAAAGACTGAAGCTTTCTTT. The J gene is TRBJ1-1, the V gene TRBV5-4; D is perhaps TRBD1 (6 bases). Trimming took off 2 bases at V and 5 bases at J, with 13 bases between the two ends. The V gene's germline CDR1 is SGHNT and CDR2 YYREEE (reference sequence). The CDR3 loop spans 14 amino acids. The entire variable domain, with the rest obtained from reference TRBV5-4 and TRBJ1-1, is as follows: ETGVTQSPTHLIKTRGQQVTLRCSSQSGHNTVSWYQQALGQGPQFIFQYYREEENGRGNFPPRFSGLQFPNYSSELNVNALELDDSALYLCASSFGGSKTEAFFGQGTRLTVV.

The chain is built from TRBV4-1 and TRBJ2-5, with D possibly being TRBD2 (6 bases). Trimming shortened V by 3 bases and J by 5 bases, and 13 bases separated the two germline ends. The length of the CDR3 is 14 residues. Germline CDR1 reads MGHRA; CDR2 reads YSYEKL. The DNA of the CDR3 is TGCGCCAGCAGCCAGATACTAGCTTTGGAGACCCAGTACTTC. Translating gives CASSQILALETQYF.

The chain recombines TRBV6-6 with TRBJ1-2; D unresolved. Looked up from germline, CDR1 is MNHNY and CDR2 is SVGAGI (reference sequence). CDR3 size: 14 residues. The V end was cut by 2 bases, the J end by 8 bases, with 15 bases between. CDR3 in amino acids: CASSYVTRERGYTF. DNA of the CDR3: TGTGCCAGCAGTTACGTTACAAGGGAGAGGGGCTACACCTTC.

The chain recombines TRBV7-9 with TRBJ2-1; TRBD1 aligns across 12 bases. The CDR3 sequence is 19 residues long. CDR1 and CDR2 from the germline V gene are SEHNR and FQNEAQ (reference sequence). Trimming at V came to 5 bases and at J to 1 base, leaving 12 bases not matched to a gene. The CDR3 spells CASSTTGTGGPPSYNEQFF. The CDR3 DNA is TGTGCCAGCAGCACCACCGGGACAGGGGGCCCCCCTTCCTACAATGAGCAGTTCTTC.

Points on this clone: The sample carries other DNA sequences with the same CDR3. The rearrangement links TRBV27 to TRBJ2-7; TRBD2 matches 8 bases. The CDR3 is made up of 15 amino acids. After removal of 2 bases from V and 0 bases from J, the junction contained 3 bases not matched to a gene. The germline V gene encodes CDR1 MNHEY and CDR2 SMNVEV (reference sequence). CDR3 sequence reads: CASSLTSGSSYEQYF. The CDR3 nucleotides read TGTGCCAGCAGTTTAACTAGCGGTAGCTCCTACGAGCAGTACTTC.

CDR3 protein: CASSLDSRSYEQYF. As DNA, the CDR3 is TGCGCCAGCAGCTTAGACAGTAGATCCTACGAGCAGTACTTC. The chain employs TRBV5-1 and TRBJ2-7, with a possible D match to TRBD1 (5 bases). Germline V gives CDR1 SGHRS, CDR2 YFSETQ. CDR3 length: 14 residues. V was shortened by 2 bases and J by 1 base, with 10 bases between the two germline ends.

The chain joins TRBV13 to TRBJ2-2, with TRBD1 matching 9 bases. Germline V gives CDR1 PRHDT, CDR2 FYEKMQ (reference sequence). The CDR3 is made up of 14 amino acids. The ends lost 3 bases at V and 4 bases at J; junction bases unmatched: 0. CDR3 sequence reads: CASSLDRGTGELFF. For the CDR3, the DNA is TGTGCCAGCAGCTTGGACAGGGGCACCGGGGAGCTGTTTTTT.

This rearrangement joins TRBV19 to TRBJ1-1; 9 nucleotides line up with TRBD1. This CDR3 has 13 residues. V dropped 8 bases and J dropped 3; count of bases not matched to a gene: 4. CDR1 and CDR2 from the germline V gene are LNHDA and SQIVND (reference sequence). The CDR3 bases are TGTGCCAGTCGACAGGGGGTAGACACTGAAGCTTTCTTT. It translates to CASRQGVDTEAFF. The full variable domain, rest sourced from reference TRBV19 and TRBJ1-1, is DGGITQSPKYLFRKEGQNVTLSCEQNLNHDAMYWYRQDPGQGLRLIYYSQIVNDFQKGDIAEGYSVSREKKESFPLTVTSAQKNPTAFYLCASRQGVDTEAFFGQGTRLTVV.

The chain couples TRBV2 to TRBJ2-2; 11 positions agree with TRBD2. The germline gives CDR1 SNHLY, CDR2 FYNNEI. This CDR3 comprises 18 residues. Unmatched junction bases numbered 13, after V lost 4 bases and J lost 6 bases. DNA for the CDR3: TGTGCCAGCAGTGTCTCACTAGCGGGAGCATTAAGGGCCGGGGAGCTGTTTTTT. Translating gives CASSVSLAGALRAGELFF.

The chain combines TRBV4-1 with TRBJ2-2; D remains ambiguous. CDR1 MGHRA and CDR2 YSYEKL come from the germline V gene. This CDR3 has 13 residues. Trimming removed 4 bases at V and 1 base at J, with 4 bases between. CDR3 in DNA: TGCGCCAGCAGCCCAGTGAACACCGGGGAGCTGTTTTTT. Its translation is CASSPVNTGELFF.

The chain employs TRBV6-5 and TRBJ1-4; tentatively, D is TRBD1 (5 bases). Germline CDR1 reads MNHEY; CDR2 reads SVGAGI. The ends were cut back, 0 bases at V and 5 bases at J, with 13 bases in the middle. The CDR3 has 16 amino acids. The CDR3 sequence is CASSYSKDGGNEKLFF. The CDR3 DNA is TGTGCCAGCAGTTACTCGAAGGACGGGGGAAATGAAAAACTGTTTTTT.

The chain links TRBV2 to TRBJ2-7; maybe TRBD1 (5 bases). Germline V lookup: CDR1 SNHLY, CDR2 FYNNEI. V dropped 4 bases and J dropped 1 base, with 11 bases sitting between them. This CDR3 spans 14 amino acids. The CDR3 loop reads CASSGQRYSYEQYF. As DNA, the CDR3 is TGTGCCAGCAGTGGACAGCGTTATTCCTACGAGCAGTACTTC.

CDR3 DNA sequence: TGCGCCAGCCGACATACCCGGGACAGGGCTAGCACAGATACGCAGTATTTT. It codes for CASRHTRDRASTDTQYF. The chain has TRBV4-1 and TRBJ2-3; 9 bases are a match to TRBD1. The V and J ends lost 8 bases and 0 bases, in that order; junction bases with no gene match: 12. From germline, CDR1 is MGHRA and CDR2 YSYEKL. The CDR3 runs 17 residues.

The CDR3 DNA is TGTGCCAGCAGCCCGGACAACCAAGAGACCCAGTACTTC. Amino acid sequence: CASSPDNQETQYF. V and J are TRBV5-4 and TRBJ2-5; D possibly corresponds to TRBD1 (5 bases). V was cut by 4 bases and J by 0 bases, with 7 bases left in between. The CDR3 totals 13 residues. The germline V gene encodes CDR1 SGHNT and CDR2 YYREEE (reference sequence). Variable domain in full (rest from reference TRBV5-4 and TRBJ2-5): ETGVTQSPTHLIKTRGQQVTLRCSSQSGHNTVSWYQQALGQGPQFIFQYYREEENGRGNFPPRFSGLQFPNYSSELNVNALELDDSALYLCASSPDNQETQYFGPGTRLLVL.

The chain combines TRBV3-1 (or the pseudogene TRBV3-2) with TRBJ1-5; D possibly corresponds to TRBD1 (6 bases). The CDR3 runs 15 residues. Germline V gene sequence: CDR1 LGHDT, CDR2 YNNKEL (reference sequence). V was shortened by 0 bases and J by 7 bases, with 13 bases between the two germline ends. CDR3 sequence (DNA): TGTGCCAGCAGCCAAGAGGGGGCCCCCGGGCAGCCCCAGCATTTT. Protein sequence: CASSQEGAPGQPQHF.

The chain uses TRBV15 and TRBJ2-5; TRBD2 matches 13 bases. Germline V gene data show CDR1 as LNHNV and CDR2 as YYDKDF (reference sequence). Trimming removed 2 bases from V and 4 bases from J; junction bases left unmatched: 7. The CDR3 extends over 17 amino acids. CDR3 nucleotides: TGTGCCACCAGCAGACATCGGACTAGCGGGGGACGAGAGACCCAGTACTTC. Amino acids: CATSRHRTSGGRETQYF.

This clone was observed a handful of times. The V gene is TRBV29-1, the J gene TRBJ2-7, with a weak D call TRBD1 (5 bases). Per the germline V gene, CDR1 is SQVTM and CDR2 is ANQGSEA. The CDR3 loop spans 12 amino acids. Trimming took off 6 bases at V and 2 bases at J, with 11 bases between the two ends. CDR3 nucleotide sequence: TGCAGCGTCGCCCAGGGAACCTACGAGCAGTACTTC. Translating it yields CSVAQGTYEQYF.

This rearrangement joins TRBV7-9 to TRBJ1-6; D not resolved. V was pared by 1 base and J by 7 bases, with 8 bases between. Germline values: CDR1 SEHNR, CDR2 FQNEAQ (reference sequence). The length of the CDR3 is 14 residues. CDR3 loop: CASSLGAVNSPLHF. The CDR3 region has the DNA TGTGCCAGCAGCTTAGGAGCGGTCAATTCACCCCTCCACTTT.

The rearrangement joins TRBV24-1 to TRBJ1-4, with TRBD1 matching over 10 bases. CDR3 length: 14 residues. With V trimmed by 4 bases and J by 10 bases, 5 bases remained unmatched. Germline CDR1 is KGHDR and CDR2 is SFDVKD. This CDR3 is CATSETGQGGKLFF. Here the CDR3 DNA reads TGTGCCACCAGTGAGACCGGACAGGGGGGAAAACTGTTTTTT.

Comment on this clone: A much bigger clone sits one base away, suggesting this may be a read error. The CDR3 loop reads CASSHTDTQYF. The CDR3 DNA sequence: TGTGCCAGCAGCCATACAGATACGCAGTATTTT. The chain couples TRBV7-9 to TRBJ2-3; unclear D gene. Looked up from germline, CDR1 is SEHNR and CDR2 is FQNEAQ (reference sequence). The CDR3 has 11 residues. The V and J ends lost 5 bases and 3 bases respectively, with 3 bases between them.

The rearrangement links TRBV24-1 to TRBJ2-2; tentative D call: TRBD1 (6 bases). Germline V CDR1 and CDR2: KGHDR, SFDVKD. The ends were cut back, 7 bases at V and 3 bases at J, with 20 bases in the middle. This CDR3 contains 17 residues. CDR3 nucleotides: TGTGCCACCAGGGCACAGGGATCCAGAGGAGACACCGGGGAGCTGTTTTTT. Its translation: CATRAQGSRGDTGELFF.

The rearrangement links TRBV6-5 to TRBJ1-3; D not resolved. Germline V gene sequence: CDR1 MNHEY, CDR2 SVGAGI. Trimming left V 0 bases short and J 2 bases short, with 8 bases between. The CDR3 totals 15 residues. CDR3 loop: CASSYSGVTGNTIYF. As DNA, the CDR3 is TGTGCCAGCAGTTACTCAGGAGTAACTGGAAACACCATATATTTT.

The J gene is TRBJ1-1, the V gene TRBV10-2; D is uncertain. V lost 5 bases to trimming and J lost 0 bases, with 4 bases between them. This CDR3 has 12 amino acids. Germline V gene data show CDR1 as WSHSY and CDR2 as SAAADI. DNA of the CDR3: TGCGCCAGCAGTTCTATGAACACTGAAGCTTTCTTT. Its translation is CASSSMNTEAFF.

The chain recombines TRBV18 with TRBJ2-5, with TRBD1 matching 9 bases. The CDR3 has 13 amino acids. The junction had 4 bases not matched to a gene; V was cut back by 6 bases and J by 5 bases. Germline V gives CDR1 KGHSH, CDR2 LQKENI. CDR3 bases: TGTGCCAGCTCCGCCGGGACAGGGGAGACCCAGTACTTC. Protein: CASSAGTGETQYF.